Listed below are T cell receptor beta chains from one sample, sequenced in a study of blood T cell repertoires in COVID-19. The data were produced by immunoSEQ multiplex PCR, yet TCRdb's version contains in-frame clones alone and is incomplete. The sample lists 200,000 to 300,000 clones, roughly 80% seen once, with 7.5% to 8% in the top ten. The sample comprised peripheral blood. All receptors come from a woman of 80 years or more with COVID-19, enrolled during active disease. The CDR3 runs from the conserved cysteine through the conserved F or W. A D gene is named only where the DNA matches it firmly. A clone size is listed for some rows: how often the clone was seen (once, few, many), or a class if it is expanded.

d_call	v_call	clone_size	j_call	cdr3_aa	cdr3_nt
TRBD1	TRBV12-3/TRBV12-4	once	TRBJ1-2	CASSRDRNYGYTF	TGTGCCAGCAGCCGGGACAGAAACTATGGCTACACCTTC
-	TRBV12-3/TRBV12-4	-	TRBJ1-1	CASSLRMNTEAFF	TGTGCCAGCAGTTTGAGGATGAACACTGAAGCTTTCTTT
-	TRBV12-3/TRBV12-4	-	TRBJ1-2	CASGILGTGGYTF	TGTGCCAGCGGCATTCTAGGAACTGGTGGCTACACCTTC
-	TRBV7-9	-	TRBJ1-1	CASSLAGRVGFF	TGTGCCAGCAGCTTAGCGGGGAGGGTCGGTTTCTTT
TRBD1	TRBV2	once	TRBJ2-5	CASNRQGVGEETQYF	TGTGCCAGCAATAGACAGGGCGTTGGGGAAGAGACCCAGTACTTC
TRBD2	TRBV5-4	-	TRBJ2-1	CASSSKRRLAGEEQFF	TGTGCCAGCAGCTCCAAAAGAAGGCTAGCGGGAGAGGAGCAGTTCTTC
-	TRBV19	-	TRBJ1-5	CASSLTDYSNQPQHF	TGTGCCAGTAGCCTTACAGACTATAGCAATCAGCCCCAGCATTTT
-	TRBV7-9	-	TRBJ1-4	CASSPHSSTGEKLFF	TGTGCCAGCAGCCCCCACTCGAGCACGGGGGAAAAACTGTTTTTT
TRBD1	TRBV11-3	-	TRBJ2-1	CASSSGQSSYNEQFF	TGTGCCAGCAGCTCGGGACAGTCTTCCTACAATGAGCAGTTCTTC
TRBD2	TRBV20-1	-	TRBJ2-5	CSASSSGRETQYF	TGCAGTGCTAGTTCTAGCGGGAGGGAGACCCAGTACTTC
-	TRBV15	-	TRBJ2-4	CATSRDRYIQYF	TGTGCCACCAGCAGAGATAGATACATTCAGTACTTC
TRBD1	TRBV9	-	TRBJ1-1	CASSQGQGETEAFF	TGTGCCAGCAGCCAAGGACAGGGGGAAACTGAAGCTTTCTTT
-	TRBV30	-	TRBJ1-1	CAWSALSEAFF	TGTGCCTGGAGTGCCTTATCTGAAGCTTTCTTT
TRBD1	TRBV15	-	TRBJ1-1	CATTPGQGRGTEAFF	TGTGCCACCACCCCGGGACAGGGCAGGGGAACTGAAGCTTTCTTT
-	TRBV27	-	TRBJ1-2	CASSLQGPRYGYTF	TGTGCCAGCAGTTTACAGGGGCCCCGCTATGGCTACACCTTC
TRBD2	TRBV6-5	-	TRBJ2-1	CASSYGSGGADEQFF	TGTGCCAGCAGTTACGGGAGCGGGGGGGCAGATGAGCAGTTCTTC
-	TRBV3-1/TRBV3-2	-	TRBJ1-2	CASSQDSTGGYTF	TGTGCCAGCAGCCAAGACAGCACCGGGGGCTACACCTTC
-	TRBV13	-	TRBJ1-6	CASSLGHSSYNSPLHF	TGTGCCAGCAGCTTAGGTCACAGCTCCTATAATTCACCCCTCCACTTT
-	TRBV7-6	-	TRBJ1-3	CASSPQGPPGNTIYF	TGTGCCAGCAGCCCACAGGGTCCCCCTGGAAACACCATATATTTT
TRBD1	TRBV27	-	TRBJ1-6	CASSSGTGGSPLHF	TGTGCCAGCAGTTCCGGGACAGGTGGTTCACCCCTCCACTTT
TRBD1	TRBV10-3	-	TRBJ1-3	CAISGWDRAGNTIYF	TGTGCCATCAGTGGCTGGGACAGAGCTGGAAACACCATATATTTT
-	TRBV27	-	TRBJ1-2	CASPLTRRGYTF	TGTGCCAGCCCCCTAACGCGCCGAGGCTACACCTTC
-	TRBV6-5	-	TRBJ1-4	CASSRDGLNEKLFF	TGTGCCAGCAGTCGCGACGGACTTAATGAAAAACTGTTTTTT
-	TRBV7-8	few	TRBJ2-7	CASSLEQGTPYEQYF	TGTGCCAGCAGCTTAGAGCAGGGGACACCCTACGAGCAGTACTTC
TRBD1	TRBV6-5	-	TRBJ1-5	CASSRTGNQPQHF	TGTGCCAGCAGTCGGACAGGGAATCAGCCCCAGCATTTT
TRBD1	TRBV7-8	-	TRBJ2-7	CASSPNLQGTRNEQYF	TGTGCCAGCAGCCCAAACCTACAGGGGACGAGGAACGAGCAGTACTTC
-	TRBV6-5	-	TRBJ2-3	CASRDGVPDTQYF	TGTGCCAGCAGGGACGGGGTCCCAGATACGCAGTATTTT
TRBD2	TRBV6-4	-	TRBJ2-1	CASGEAGGPTDNEQFF	TGTGCCAGCGGGGAAGCGGGGGGCCCCACCGACAATGAGCAGTTCTTC
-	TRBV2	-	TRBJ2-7	CASRGSSSPISEQYF	TGTGCCAGCAGAGGGAGCTCCAGCCCTATTTCCGAGCAGTACTTC
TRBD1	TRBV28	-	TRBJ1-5	CASSGDSYQPQHF	TGTGCCAGCAGTGGGGACAGTTATCAGCCCCAGCATTTT